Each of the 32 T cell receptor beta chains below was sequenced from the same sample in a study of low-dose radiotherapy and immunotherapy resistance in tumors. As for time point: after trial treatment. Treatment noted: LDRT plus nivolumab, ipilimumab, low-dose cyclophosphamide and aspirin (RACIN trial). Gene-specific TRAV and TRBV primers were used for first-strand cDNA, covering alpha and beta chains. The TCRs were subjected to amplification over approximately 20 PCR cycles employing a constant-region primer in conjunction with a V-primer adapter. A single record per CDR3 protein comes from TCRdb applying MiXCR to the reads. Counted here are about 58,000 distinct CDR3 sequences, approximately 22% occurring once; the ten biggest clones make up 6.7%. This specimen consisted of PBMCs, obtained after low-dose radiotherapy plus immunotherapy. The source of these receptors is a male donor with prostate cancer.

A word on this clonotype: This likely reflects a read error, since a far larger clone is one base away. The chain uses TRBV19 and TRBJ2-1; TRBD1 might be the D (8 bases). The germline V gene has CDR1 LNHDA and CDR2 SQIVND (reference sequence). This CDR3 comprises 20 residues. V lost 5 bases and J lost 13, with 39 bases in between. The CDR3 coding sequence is TGTGCCAGTAGTCCAAAGGGACTAAAAGGGACAGGTGGCCACCAAGAGACCCAGTTCTTC. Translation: CASSPKGLKGTGGHQETQFF. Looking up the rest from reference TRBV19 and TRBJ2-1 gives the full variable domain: DGGITQSPKYLFRKEGQNVTLSCEQNLNHDAMYWYRQDPGQGLRLIYYSQIVNDFQKGDIAEGYSVSREKKESFPLTVTSAQKNPTAFYLCASSPKGLKGTGGHQETQFFGPGTRLTVL.

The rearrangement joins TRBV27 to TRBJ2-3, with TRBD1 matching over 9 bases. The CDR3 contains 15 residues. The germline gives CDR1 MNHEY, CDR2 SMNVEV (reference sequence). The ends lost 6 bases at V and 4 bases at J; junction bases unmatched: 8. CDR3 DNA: TGTGCCAGCAGCATAGGACAGGGGAGGGCAGATACGCAGTATTTT. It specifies CASSIGQGRADTQYF.

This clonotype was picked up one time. In nucleotides, the CDR3 is TGTGCCAGCAGCGGCCGCTCTAGCGGGAGCTACGAGCAGTACTTC. The encoded protein is CASSGRSSGSYEQYF. This chain uses TRBV11-2 with TRBJ2-7, with TRBD2 matching 10 bases. The germline V gene encodes CDR1 SGHAT and CDR2 FQNNGV. Trimming removed 5 bases from V and 3 bases from J; junction bases left unmatched: 7. The CDR3 sequence is 15 residues long. The entire variable domain, with the rest obtained from reference TRBV11-2 and TRBJ2-7, is as follows: EAGVAQSPRYKIIEKRQSVAFWCNPISGHATLYWYQQILGQGPKLLIQFQNNGVVDDSQLPKDRFSAERLKGVDSTLKIQPAKLEDSAVYLCASSGRSSGSYEQYFGPGTRLTVT.

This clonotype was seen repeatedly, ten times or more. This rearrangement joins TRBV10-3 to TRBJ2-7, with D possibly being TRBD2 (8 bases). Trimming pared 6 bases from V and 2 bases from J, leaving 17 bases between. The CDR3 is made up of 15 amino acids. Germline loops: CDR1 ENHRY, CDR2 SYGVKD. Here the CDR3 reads CAISGGGTVPYEQYF. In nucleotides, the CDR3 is TGTGCCATCAGCGGGGGGGGGACAGTTCCCTACGAGCAGTACTTC.

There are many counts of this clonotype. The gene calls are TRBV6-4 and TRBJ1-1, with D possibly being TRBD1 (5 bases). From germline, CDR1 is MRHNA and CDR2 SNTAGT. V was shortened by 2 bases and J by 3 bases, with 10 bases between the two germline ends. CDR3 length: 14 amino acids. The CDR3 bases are TGTGCCAGCAGTGACATCACGACAGACACTGAAGCTTTCTTT. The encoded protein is CASSDITTDTEAFF.

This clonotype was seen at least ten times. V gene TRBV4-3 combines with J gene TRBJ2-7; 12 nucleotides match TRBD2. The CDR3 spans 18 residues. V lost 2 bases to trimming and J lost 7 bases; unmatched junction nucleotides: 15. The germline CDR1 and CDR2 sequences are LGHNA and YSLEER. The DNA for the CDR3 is TGCGCCAGCAGCCAAAGAGGATCTAGCGGGGGGGCTATGGGTGAGCAGTACTTC. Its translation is CASSQRGSSGGAMGEQYF.

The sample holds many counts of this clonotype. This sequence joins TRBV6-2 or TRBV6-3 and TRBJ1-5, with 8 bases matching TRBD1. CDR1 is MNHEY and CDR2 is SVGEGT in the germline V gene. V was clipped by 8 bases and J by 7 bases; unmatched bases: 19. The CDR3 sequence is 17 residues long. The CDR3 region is CASGRRQGPGLGQPQHF. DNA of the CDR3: TGTGCCAGCGGGAGACGACAGGGGCCAGGGCTTGGGCAGCCCCAGCATTTT.

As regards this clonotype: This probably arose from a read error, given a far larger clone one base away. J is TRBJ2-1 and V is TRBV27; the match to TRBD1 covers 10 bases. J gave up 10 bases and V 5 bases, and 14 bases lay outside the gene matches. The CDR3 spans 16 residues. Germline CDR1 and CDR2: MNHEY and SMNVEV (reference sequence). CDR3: CASSAPGQGVTYEQFF. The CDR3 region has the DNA TGTGCCAGCAGTGCACCTGGACAGGGGGTGACCTACGAGCAGTTCTTC.

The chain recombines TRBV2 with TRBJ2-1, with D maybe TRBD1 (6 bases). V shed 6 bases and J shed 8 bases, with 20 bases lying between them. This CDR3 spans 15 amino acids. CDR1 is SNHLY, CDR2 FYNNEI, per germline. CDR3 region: CASSAGTPGNDEQFF. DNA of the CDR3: TGTGCCAGCAGCGCCGGGACACCCGGGAACGATGAGCAGTTCTTC.

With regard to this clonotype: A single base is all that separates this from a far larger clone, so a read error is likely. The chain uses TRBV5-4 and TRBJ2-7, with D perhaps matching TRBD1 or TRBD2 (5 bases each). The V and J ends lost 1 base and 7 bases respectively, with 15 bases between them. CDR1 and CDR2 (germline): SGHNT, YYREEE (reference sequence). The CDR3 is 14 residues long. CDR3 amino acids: CASSLWGSNNEQYF. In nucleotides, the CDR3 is TGTGCCAGCAGCTTGTGGGGGAGCAACAATGAGCAGTACTTC.

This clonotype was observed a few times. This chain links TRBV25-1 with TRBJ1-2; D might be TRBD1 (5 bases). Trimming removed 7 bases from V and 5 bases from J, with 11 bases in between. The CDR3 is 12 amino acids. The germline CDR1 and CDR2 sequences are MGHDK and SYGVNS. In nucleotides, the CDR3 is TGTGCCAGCACCGGGACTCTGTATGGCTACACCTTC. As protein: CASTGTLYGYTF.

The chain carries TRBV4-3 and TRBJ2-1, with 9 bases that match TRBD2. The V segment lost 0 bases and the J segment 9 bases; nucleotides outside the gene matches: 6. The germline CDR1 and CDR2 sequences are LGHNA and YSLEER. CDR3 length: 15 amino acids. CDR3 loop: CASSQEGTSSGEQFF. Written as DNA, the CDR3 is TGCGCCAGCAGCCAAGAGGGGACTAGCAGTGGTGAGCAGTTCTTC.

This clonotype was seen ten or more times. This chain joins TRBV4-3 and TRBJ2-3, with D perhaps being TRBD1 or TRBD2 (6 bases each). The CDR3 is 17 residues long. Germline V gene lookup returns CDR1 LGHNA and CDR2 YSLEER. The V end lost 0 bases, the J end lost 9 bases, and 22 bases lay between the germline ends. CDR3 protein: CASSQDLYYGGLRTQYF. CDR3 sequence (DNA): TGCGCCAGCAGCCAAGATCTTTACTATGGGGGGCTGAGGACGCAGTATTTT.

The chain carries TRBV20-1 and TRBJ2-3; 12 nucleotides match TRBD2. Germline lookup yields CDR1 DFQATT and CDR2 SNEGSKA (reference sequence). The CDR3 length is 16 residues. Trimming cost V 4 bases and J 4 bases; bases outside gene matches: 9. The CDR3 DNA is TGCAGTGCTAATCGTCTAGCGGGGGGGAGTGCAGATACGCAGTATTTT. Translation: CSANRLAGGSADTQYF.

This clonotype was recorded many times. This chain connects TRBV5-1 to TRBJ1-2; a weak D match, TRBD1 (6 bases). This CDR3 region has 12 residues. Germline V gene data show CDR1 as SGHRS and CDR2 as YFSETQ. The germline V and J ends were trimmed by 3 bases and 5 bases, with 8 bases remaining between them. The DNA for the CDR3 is TGCGCCAGCAGCTGGGACAAATATGGCTACACCTTC. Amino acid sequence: CASSWDKYGYTF.

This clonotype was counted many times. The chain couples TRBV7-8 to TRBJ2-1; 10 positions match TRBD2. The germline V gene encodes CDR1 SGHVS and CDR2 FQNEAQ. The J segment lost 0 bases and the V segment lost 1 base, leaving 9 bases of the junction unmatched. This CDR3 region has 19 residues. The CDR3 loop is CASSLVGTSDSSSYNEQFF. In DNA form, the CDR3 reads TGTGCCAGCAGCTTAGTCGGGACTAGCGATTCAAGCTCCTACAATGAGCAGTTCTTC.

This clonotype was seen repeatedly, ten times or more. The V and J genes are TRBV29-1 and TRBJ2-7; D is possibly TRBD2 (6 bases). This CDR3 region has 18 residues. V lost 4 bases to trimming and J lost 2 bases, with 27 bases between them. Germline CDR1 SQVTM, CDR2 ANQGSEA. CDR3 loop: CSVGELSGFSRNPYEQYF. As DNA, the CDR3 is TGCAGCGTTGGGGAACTTAGCGGTTTTTCGAGAAACCCCTACGAGCAGTACTTC.

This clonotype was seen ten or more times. The DNA for the CDR3 is TGTGCCAGCAGCCAAGGGGGGAAGGGGAATGGCTACACCTTC. This translates into CASSQGGKGNGYTF. The genes are TRBV3-1 and TRBJ1-2; TRBD1 is a possible D gene (5 bases). Trimming shortened V by 1 base and J by 6 bases, and 12 bases separated the two germline ends. CDR1 is LGHDT and CDR2 is YNNKEL in the germline V gene (reference sequence). The CDR3 length is 14 residues. The full variable domain, with the rest looked up from reference TRBV3-1 and TRBJ1-2, is DTAVSQTPKYLVTQMGNDKSIKCEQNLGHDTMYWYKQDSKKFLKIMFSYNNKELIINETVPNRFSPKSPDKAHLNLHINSLELGDSAVYFCASSQGGKGNGYTFGSGTRLTVV.

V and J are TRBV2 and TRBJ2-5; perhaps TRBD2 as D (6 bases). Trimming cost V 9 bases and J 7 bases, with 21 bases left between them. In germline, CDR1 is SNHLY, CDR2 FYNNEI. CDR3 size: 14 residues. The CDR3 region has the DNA TGTGCCAGGAAAACTGGGGGGACTGAGGGGACCCAGTACTTC. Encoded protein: CARKTGGTEGTQYF.

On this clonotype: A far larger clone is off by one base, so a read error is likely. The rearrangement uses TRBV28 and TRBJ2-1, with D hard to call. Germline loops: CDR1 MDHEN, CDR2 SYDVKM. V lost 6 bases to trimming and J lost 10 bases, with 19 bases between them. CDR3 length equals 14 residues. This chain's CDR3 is CASRSGRTNYEQFF. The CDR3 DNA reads TGTGCCAGCAGGTCAGGTCGTACTAACTACGAGCAGTTCTTC. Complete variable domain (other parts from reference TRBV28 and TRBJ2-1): DVKVTQSSRYLVKRTGEKVFLECVQDMDHENMFWYRQDPGLGLRLIYFSYDVKMKEKGDIPEGYSVSREKKERFSLILESASTNQTSMYLCASRSGRTNYEQFFGPGTRLTVL.

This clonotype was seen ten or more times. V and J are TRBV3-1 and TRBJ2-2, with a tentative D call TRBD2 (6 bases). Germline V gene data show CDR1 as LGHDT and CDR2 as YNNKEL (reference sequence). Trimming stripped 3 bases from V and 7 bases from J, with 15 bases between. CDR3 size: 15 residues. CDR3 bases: TGTGCCAGCAGCCAGCTGGGTAGCGGTCTCGGGGAGCTGTTTTTT. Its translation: CASSQLGSGLGELFF.

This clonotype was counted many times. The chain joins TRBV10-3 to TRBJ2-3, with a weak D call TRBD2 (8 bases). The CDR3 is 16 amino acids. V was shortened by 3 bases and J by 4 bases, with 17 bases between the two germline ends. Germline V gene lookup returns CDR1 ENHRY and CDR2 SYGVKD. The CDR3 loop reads CAISEDLSGTADTQYF. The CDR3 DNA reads TGTGCCATCAGTGAAGATCTTAGCGGGACAGCAGATACGCAGTATTTT.

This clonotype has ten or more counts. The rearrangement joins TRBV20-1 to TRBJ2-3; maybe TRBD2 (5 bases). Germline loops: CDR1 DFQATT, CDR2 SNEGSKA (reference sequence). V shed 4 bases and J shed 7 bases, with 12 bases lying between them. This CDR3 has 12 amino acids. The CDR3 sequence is CSATRETNTQYF. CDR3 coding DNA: TGCAGTGCTACGCGAGAGACTAATACGCAGTATTTT.

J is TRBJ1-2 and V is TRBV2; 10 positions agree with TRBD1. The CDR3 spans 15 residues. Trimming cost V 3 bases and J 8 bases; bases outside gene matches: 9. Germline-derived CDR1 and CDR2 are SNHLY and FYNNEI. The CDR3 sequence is CASSDPGQGYGGYTF. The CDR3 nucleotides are TGTGCCAGCAGTGACCCGGGACAGGGGTACGGCGGCTACACCTTC.

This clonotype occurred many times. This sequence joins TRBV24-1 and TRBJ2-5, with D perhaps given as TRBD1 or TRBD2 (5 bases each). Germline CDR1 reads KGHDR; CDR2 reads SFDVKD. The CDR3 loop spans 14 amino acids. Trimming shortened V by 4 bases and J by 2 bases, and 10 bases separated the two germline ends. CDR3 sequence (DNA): TGTGCCACCAGTGACCCGGGACGGCAAGAGACCCAGTACTTC. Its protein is CATSDPGRQETQYF.

The CDR3 is CASSLEAAMYNSPLHF. CDR3 nucleotides: TGCGCCAGCAGCTTGGAGGCAGCCATGTATAATTCACCCCTCCACTTT. This chain connects TRBV5-1 to TRBJ1-6; no definite D call. This CDR3 is 16 amino acids long. Germline CDR1 is SGHRS and CDR2 is YFSETQ. V was pared by 0 bases and J by 4 bases, with 11 bases between.

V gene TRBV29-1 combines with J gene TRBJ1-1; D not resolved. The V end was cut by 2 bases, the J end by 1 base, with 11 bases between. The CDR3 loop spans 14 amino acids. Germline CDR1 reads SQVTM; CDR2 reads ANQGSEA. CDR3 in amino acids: CSVEPWERNTEAFF. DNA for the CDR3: TGCAGCGTTGAACCTTGGGAGAGGAACACTGAAGCTTTCTTT.

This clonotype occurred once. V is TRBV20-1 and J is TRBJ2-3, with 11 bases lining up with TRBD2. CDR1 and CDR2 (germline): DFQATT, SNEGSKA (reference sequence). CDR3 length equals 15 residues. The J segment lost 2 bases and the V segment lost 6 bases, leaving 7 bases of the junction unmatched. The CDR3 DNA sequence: TGCAGTGCAACGGGACTAGCGGCGAACACAGATACGCAGTATTTT. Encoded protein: CSATGLAANTDTQYF.

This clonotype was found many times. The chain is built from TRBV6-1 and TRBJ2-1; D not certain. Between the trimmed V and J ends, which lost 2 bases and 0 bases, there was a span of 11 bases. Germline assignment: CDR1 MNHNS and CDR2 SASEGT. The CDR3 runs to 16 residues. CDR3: CASSELAHRSYNEQFF. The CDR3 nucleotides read TGTGCCAGCAGTGAATTGGCCCACCGCTCCTACAATGAGCAGTTCTTC.

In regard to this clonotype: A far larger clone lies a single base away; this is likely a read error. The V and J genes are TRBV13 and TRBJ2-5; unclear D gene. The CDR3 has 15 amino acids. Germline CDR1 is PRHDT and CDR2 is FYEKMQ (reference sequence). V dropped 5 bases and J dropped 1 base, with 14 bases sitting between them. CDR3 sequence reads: CASSPSTRFQETQYF. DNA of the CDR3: TGTGCCAGCAGCCCCTCGACAAGATTCCAAGAGACCCAGTACTTC.

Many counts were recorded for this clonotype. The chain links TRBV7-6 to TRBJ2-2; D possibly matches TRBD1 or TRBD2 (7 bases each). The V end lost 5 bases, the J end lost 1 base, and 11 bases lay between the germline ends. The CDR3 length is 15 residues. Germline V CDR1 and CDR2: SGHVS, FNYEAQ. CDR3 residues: CASSQGGMNTGELFF. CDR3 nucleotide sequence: TGTGCCAGCAGCCAGGGGGGGATGAACACCGGGGAGCTGTTTTTT. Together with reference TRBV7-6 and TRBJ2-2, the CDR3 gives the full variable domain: GAGVSQSPRYKVTKRGQDVALRCDPISGHVSLYWYRQALGQGPEFLTYFNYEAQQDKSGLPNDRFSAERPEGSISTLTIQRTEQRDSAMYRCASSQGGMNTGELFFGEGSRLTVL.

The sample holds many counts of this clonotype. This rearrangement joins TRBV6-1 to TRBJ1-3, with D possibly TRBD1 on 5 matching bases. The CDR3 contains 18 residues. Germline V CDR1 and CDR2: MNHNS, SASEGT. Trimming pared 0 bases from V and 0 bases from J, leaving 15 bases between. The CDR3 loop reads CASSEAREGSASGNTIYF. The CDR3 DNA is TGTGCCAGCAGTGAAGCGAGGGAGGGGTCGGCCTCTGGAAACACCATATATTTT.